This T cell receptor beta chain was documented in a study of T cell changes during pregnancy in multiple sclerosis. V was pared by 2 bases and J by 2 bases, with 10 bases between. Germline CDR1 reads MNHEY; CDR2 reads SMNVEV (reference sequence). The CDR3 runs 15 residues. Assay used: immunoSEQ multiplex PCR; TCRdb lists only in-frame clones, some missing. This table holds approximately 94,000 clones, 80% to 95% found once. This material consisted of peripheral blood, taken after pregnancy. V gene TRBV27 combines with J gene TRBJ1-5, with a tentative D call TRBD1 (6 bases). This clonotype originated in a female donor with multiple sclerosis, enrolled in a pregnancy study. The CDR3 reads CASSLQGQGNQPQHF. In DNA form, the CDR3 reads TGTGCCAGCAGTTTACAGGGGCAAGGCAATCAGCCCCAGCATTTT.